The entry below describes one T cell receptor beta chain. Its antigen is not known. V dropped 2 bases and J dropped 2 bases, with 14 bases sitting between them. The germline gives CDR1 MDHEN, CDR2 SYDVKM. The CDR3 has 16 residues. The data derive from a study of shared clonotypes between healthy human individuals. Study-wide context: Each donor had three CD4 naive, three CD4 memory, two CD8 naive and one CD8 memory plate. Study-level findings and limits: Naive subsets typically showed greater estimated richness than memory subsets.

Profiled with immunoSEQ multiplex PCR; TCRdb holds only in-frame clones, not every one. The repertoire consists of 95,000 to 120,000 clones, with around 71% occurring once and the leading ten covering 20% to 25%. Donors comprised healthy HIV-negative adults lacking recent acute infections or vaccinations. What was sequenced was memory CD8+ T cells sorted from blood. Subset given: CD45RO+ cells pooled with CCR7-negative TemRA cells. This clonotype was sampled from a woman aged 25-40 years in good health. The chain combines TRBV28 with TRBJ2-3; the D is unclear. This CDR3 reads CASSLLGQLTTDTQYF. The CDR3 DNA follows: TGTGCCAGCAGTTTACTTGGGCAACTTACCACAGATACGCAGTATTTT.